This note documents a single T cell receptor (beta chain) sequence. The antigen is undetermined. The data were produced by immunoSEQ multiplex PCR, yet TCRdb's version contains in-frame clones alone and is incomplete. The sample lists approximately 58,000 clones, 70% to 85% occurring once. From germline, CDR1 is SQVTM and CDR2 ANQGSEA. This CDR3 region has 13 residues. V trimming: 6 bases; J trimming: 1 base; junction bases outside the gene matches: 2. This record belongs to a study of OX40 agonist ivuxolimab in advanced cancers. Study-level background: The drug used for patients, ivuxolimab, was an agonistic anti-OX40 (CD134) antibody. From roughly 20 to 90 years was the age range, with a mean of about 56 years, and approximately 84% were male. Study results and caveats: Averaging showed that CD8+ T cells had more expanded clones than CD4+ did.

The rearrangement links TRBV29-1 to TRBJ1-1, with TRBD1 matching over 10 bases. This sample comprised CD4+ or CD8+ T cells sorted from blood, obtained in a trial of the OX40 agonist ivuxolimab. The clonotype originates from an adult with an advanced solid tumor such as melanoma, head and neck, liver or kidney cancer. In nucleotides, the CDR3 is TGCAGCGTGCGGACAGGGGGGAACACTGAAGCTTTCTTT. As protein: CSVRTGGNTEAFF.